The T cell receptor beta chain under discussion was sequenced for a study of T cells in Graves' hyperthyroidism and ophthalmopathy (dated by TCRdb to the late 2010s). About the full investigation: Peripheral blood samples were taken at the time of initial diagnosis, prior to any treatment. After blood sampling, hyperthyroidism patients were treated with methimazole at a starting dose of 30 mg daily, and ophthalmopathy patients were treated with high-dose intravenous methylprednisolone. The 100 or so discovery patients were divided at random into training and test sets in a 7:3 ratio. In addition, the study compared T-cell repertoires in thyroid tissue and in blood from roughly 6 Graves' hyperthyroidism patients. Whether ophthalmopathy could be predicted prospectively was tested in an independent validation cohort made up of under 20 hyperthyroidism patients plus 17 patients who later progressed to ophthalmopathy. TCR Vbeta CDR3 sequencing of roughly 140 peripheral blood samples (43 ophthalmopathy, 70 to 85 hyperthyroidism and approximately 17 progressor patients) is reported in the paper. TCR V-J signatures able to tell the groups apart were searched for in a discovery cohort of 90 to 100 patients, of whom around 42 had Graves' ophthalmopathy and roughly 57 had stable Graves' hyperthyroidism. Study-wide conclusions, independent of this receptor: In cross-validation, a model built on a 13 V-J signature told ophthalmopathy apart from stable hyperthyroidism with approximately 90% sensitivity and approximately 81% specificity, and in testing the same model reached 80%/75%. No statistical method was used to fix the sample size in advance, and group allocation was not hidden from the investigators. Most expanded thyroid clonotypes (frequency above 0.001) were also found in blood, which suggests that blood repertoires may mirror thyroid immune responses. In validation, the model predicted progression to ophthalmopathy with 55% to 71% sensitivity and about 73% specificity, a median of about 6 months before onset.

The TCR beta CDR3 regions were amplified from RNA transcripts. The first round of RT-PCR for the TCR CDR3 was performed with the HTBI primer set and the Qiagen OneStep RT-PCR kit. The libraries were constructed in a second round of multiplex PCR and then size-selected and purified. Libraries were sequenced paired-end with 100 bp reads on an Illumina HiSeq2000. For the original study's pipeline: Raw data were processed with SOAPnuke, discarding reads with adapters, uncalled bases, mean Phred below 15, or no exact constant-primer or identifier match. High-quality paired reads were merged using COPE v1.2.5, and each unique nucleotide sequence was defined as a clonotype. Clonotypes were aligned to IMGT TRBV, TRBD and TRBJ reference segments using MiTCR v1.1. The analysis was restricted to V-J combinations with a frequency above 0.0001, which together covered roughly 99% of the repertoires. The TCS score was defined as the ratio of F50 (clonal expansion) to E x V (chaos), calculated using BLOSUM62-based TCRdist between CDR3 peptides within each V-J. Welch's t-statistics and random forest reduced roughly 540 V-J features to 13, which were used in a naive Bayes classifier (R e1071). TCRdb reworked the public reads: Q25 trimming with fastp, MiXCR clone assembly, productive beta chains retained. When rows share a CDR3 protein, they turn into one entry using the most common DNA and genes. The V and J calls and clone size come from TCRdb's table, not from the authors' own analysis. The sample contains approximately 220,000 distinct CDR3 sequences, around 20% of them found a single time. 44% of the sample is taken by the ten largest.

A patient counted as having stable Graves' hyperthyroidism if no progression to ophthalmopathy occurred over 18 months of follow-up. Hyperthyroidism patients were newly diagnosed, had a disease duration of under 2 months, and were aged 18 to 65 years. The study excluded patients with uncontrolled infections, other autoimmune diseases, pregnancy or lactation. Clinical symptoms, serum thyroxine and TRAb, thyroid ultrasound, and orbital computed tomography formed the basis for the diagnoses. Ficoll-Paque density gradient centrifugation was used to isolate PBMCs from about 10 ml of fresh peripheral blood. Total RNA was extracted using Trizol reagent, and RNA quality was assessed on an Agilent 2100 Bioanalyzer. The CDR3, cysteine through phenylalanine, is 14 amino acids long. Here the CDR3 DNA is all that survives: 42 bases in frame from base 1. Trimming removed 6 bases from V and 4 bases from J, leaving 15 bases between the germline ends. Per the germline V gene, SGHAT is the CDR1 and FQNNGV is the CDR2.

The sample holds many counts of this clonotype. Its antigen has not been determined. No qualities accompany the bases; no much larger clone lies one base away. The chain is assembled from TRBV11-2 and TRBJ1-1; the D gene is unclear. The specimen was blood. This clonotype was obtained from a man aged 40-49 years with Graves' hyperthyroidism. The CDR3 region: CASSPFRGTTEAFF. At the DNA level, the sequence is TGTGCCAGCAGTCCCTTTCGGGGAACCACTGAAGCTTTCTTT. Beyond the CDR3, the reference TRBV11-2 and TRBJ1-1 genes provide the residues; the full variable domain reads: EAGVAQSPRYKIIEKRQSVAFWCNPISGHATLYWYQQILGQGPKLLIQFQNNGVVDDSQLPKDRFSAERLKGVDSTLKIQPAKLEDSAVYLCASSPFRGTTEAFFGQGTRLTVV.